This T cell receptor beta chain was identified during a study of cytomegalovirus exposure and HLA in healthy donors (TCRdb year 2017). For the wider study: In an earlier analysis of approximately 500 of the donors, 250 to 350 Gb of sequence data and just under 120 million unique TCR beta sequences from 180 million or so T cells were reported. Rather than drawing on any new phenotypic data, the later analysis identified candidate immune exposures from TCR beta sequences and the way those sequences occurred across donors. The study used immunosequencing to profile the T cell repertoires of approximately 650 subjects and linked those repertoires to cytomegalovirus serostatus. Among the approximately 400 genotyped donors, about 85% belonged to the genetic ancestry cluster associated with self-reported Caucasian donors. A separate validation cohort of over 95 different subjects was used in addition to the roughly 700-subject first cohort. Typing coverage differed by locus: A, B, C, DRB1 and DQB1 were typed in roughly 629-630 donors, DQA1 in around 500, DPA1 in 600 to 610, and DPB1 in 472. HLA typing included class I and class II loci at four-digit resolution. An early release covering more than 500 HLA-typed donors comprised about 320 gigabases of sequencing data and roughly 86 million unique TCR sequences. Across 300 to 500 genotyped donors of the cohort, an average of about 240,000 unique TCR beta nucleotide sequences per donor were sequenced, and 15% to 20% of those sequences were non-productive. Because of strong linkage in the cohort, 4 to 6 DR-DQ haplotypes were treated as single units for association and clustering. The aim of the study was to test whether cataloging public T cell receptors could identify signatures of past pathogen exposure. To study patterns of TCR occurrence, a later analysis re-analyzed previously published TCR beta repertoires from more than 550 donors and added high-resolution HLA genotyping. A later genetic analysis used genome-wide SNP genotypes for about 60% of the roughly 670 donors, treating that subset as a discovery cohort. Donor age, sex, ethnicity and CMV serostatus were collected together with the repertoire data. To predict cytomegalovirus infection status, the study combined high-throughput TCR immunosequencing, statistical association of individual TCRs with disease status, and machine learning. All discovery cohort repertoires had been generated using a single sequencing platform. In an earlier analysis of over 550 of the donors, high-throughput TCR beta sequencing was used to judge whether each TCR beta V gene segment behaved as functional or pseudogenic. Study-wide findings and limitations: In a later analysis, 16,951 TCR beta sequences were associated with specific HLA alleles at a false discovery rate of 0.05. Because HLA typing was unavailable for some donors at each locus, only the typed subset was used in association tests. When HLA alleles, especially DR and DQ, strongly co-occurred, TCR associations were difficult to assign to individual alleles. The only immune exposure information available for the cohort was CMV serostatus. Some IMGT-functional V segments, including TRBV6-2 and TRBV6-3, could not be told apart with the 87-base-pair reads, so those segments were excluded. The authors suggested that the approach could potentially be generalized to other disease states and immunological phenotypes. Sequencing depth was assumed to be roughly uniform across donors in the presence/absence analyses, though that assumption may not hold. The cohort was sequenced for TCR beta chains only, and without alpha or paired-chain data the features that could be detected were limited. While some public TCRs were present in many individuals, most TCR sequences turned up only very rarely across donors. An association between a missense DCLRE1C variant and V-gene and J-gene trimming of TCR beta chains was found in a later genetic analysis and replicated in an independent cohort. In a later analysis, several top co-occurrence clusters were reported to appear linked to parvovirus B19, influenza, CMV and Epstein-Barr virus. A few of the identified cytomegalovirus-associated TCR beta chains were confirmed in vitro to be specific for cytomegalovirus antigens. In a later analysis, the rate of TCR association differed among HLA loci, with DRB1 alleles having the most associated TCRs and HLA-C alleles having the fewest. In the study, 150 to 200 TCR beta chains were listed as associated with cytomegalovirus. The earlier analysis of 450 to 700 of the donors excluded about 16 rarely observed V segments, including chromosome 9 orphons, because counts were too low. The classifier was reported to diagnose cytomegalovirus status with high specificity and sensitivity in both the original cohort and the validation cohort. In a later analysis, HLA-associated TCR beta chains showed more clonal expansion and lower generation probabilities than non-associated chains that were equally common. A group of highly shared sequence variants was considered likely to be a technical artifact of the sequencing pipeline. In an earlier analysis of about 550 of the donors, most TCR beta V segments were observed in productive rearrangements about 90% or about 30% of the time, broadly matching IMGT annotations. Linkage disequilibrium might explain the correlated functional status among segregating V segments, but an unknown experimental factor could not be excluded. A later analysis found that most CMV-associated TCR beta chains appeared HLA-restricted, with HLA associations seemingly driven largely by CMV exposure. A further reported finding was that TCR beta sequences accurately predicted the HLA-A and HLA-B alleles for most subjects in the first cohort. According to a later genetic analysis, donors in an Asian-associated ancestry cluster had fewer N-insertions in productive TCRs than the approximately 630-donor mean.

This clone turned up a few times. Its antigen has not been determined. No base quality values were provided; no much bigger clone lies one nucleotide off. Including the terminal cysteine and phenylalanine, the CDR3 comprises 13 residues. The CDR3 DNA has 39 bases and is translated from base 1. V loses 2 bases of germline sequence and J loses 6 bases, and the interval between the two ends is 10 bases. From a lookup of the germline V gene, CDR1 and CDR2 are MNHNS and SASEGT. The cohort was made up of approximately 670 healthy bone marrow donors. At the time of sampling, every cohort member was nominally healthy, though immune exposures that went unrecorded were likely present. The donor tested CMV seropositive, placing the donor among the 289 seropositive members of the cohort. Each donor provided a peripheral blood sample, and peripheral blood mononuclear cells were used for TCR beta sequencing. Genomic DNA was extracted from the blood cell samples with the Qiagen DNeasy Blood Extraction Kit.

The library relied on the immunoSEQ multiplex PCR assay. The multiplex PCR relied on a mix of 60 forward primers for TCR Vbeta segments and 13 reverse primers for TCR Jbeta segments. Amplification of the CDR3 region of rearranged TCR beta genes was performed with a multiplex PCR assay on genomic DNA. On the Illumina HiSeq System, the amplified TCR beta libraries were sequenced as 87-base-pair reads. Per the authors' processing: A later analysis counted around 72 million unique TCR beta chains across the 640 or so repertoires, and 9.5 million to 11 million of these chains were shared by at least two donors. Raw reads were error-corrected and collapsed into unique sequences by a nearest-neighbor algorithm in which closely related sequences were merged to remove PCR and sequencing errors. Alignment of CDR3 sequences to IMGT reference sequences was used to assign V, D and J gene segments. For a sequence to be retained, a match of at least six nucleotides was required to both a V gene segment and a J gene segment. A rearrangement was called productive if the CDR3 had no stop codons and remained in frame with V and J, and every other rearrangement was called non-productive. Following IMGT convention, CDR3 was defined as the stretch from the second conserved V-encoded cysteine to the conserved J-encoded phenylalanine. In an earlier analysis of roughly 580 of the donors, sequences lacking an unambiguous match to a single V gene segment were excluded. In an earlier analysis of approximately 610 of the donors, V segments were called functional above 56.7% productive rearrangements and were called segregating when the between-donor standard deviation exceeded 5%. A statistical classification framework was built for diagnosing cytomegalovirus status from the catalog of TCR beta chain sequences. A later analysis assigned V and J genes by comparing TCR nucleotide sequences with IMGT/GENE-DB human TR gene sequences. A later analysis assigned CDR3 sequences and most-parsimonious VDJ recombination scenarios with the TCRdist pipeline. A later analysis defined each TCR beta chain by its CDR3 amino acid sequence plus V-gene family, and excluded reads lacking a unique V-gene family. In a later analysis, 500 to 700 highly shared, low-generation-probability nucleotide sequences were removed to address suspected cross-contamination and a sequencing artifact. For each public chain, a later analysis derived a clonal expansion index from normalized ranks of inferred template counts within each repertoire. Generation probabilities in a later analysis came from a VDJ recombination model fitted to out-of-frame rearrangements, and those results were checked against IGoR. Hypergeometric tests were used in a later analysis to score TCR-TCR, TCR-HLA and TCR-CMV co-occurrence, with a repertoire-size bias correction applied to the TCR pairs. To estimate false discovery rates, a later analysis permuted the HLA or CMV assignments 20 times. In a later analysis, co-occurring TCRs were grouped using DBSCAN, and TCRdist sequence similarity was added for clustering within HLA-allele-positive subsets. Repertoires with fewer than 30,000 or more than 120,000 public chains were left out of co-occurrence clustering, as were about 5 repertoires with anomalous nucleotide sharing. TCRdb's version of the immuneACCESS table is confined to in-frame rearrangements and falls short of the full clone set. An unresolved V gene accounts for under half of the shortfall where checked; the remainder is of unknown origin. The V and J calls and the clone size are those of that table, but D and trimming were determined from the DNA. This sample lists more than 120,000 clones; approximately 78% were detected once. Roughly 6.2% of the sample is taken by the ten largest.

The sequence is built from TRBV6-1 and TRBJ1-1; the best D guess is TRBD1, with 5 bases matching. The receptor was isolated from a woman between 40 and 55 years old in good health and CMV-seropositive. Sequences were obtained from PBMCs. The CDR3 sequence is CASSEWTLPEAFF. The nucleotide sequence reads as follows: TGTGCCAGCAGTGAATGGACACTCCCTGAAGCTTTCTTT.